A selection of T cell receptor beta chains follows, all from one sample in a study of T cell responses to AZD1222 COVID-19 vaccine. The repertoire was sequenced with immunoSEQ multiplex PCR; TCRdb's copy has only in-frame clones and lacks some. The sample holds about 100,000 clones; approximately 87% are singletons and the top ten take about 15%. Sample: peripheral blood, taken on day 0 of AZD1222 vaccination. These receptors were obtained from an adult in good health. The CDR3 runs from the conserved cysteine through the conserved F or W. D genes are given only for firm matches. Clone size appears in some rows only: once, few, many, or a class for an expanded clone.

d_call j_call v_call clone_size cdr3_nt cdr3_aa
NA TRBJ2-3 TRBV29-1 NA TGCAGCGTTCGTACAGATACGCAGTATTTT CSVRTDTQYF
NA TRBJ1-1 TRBV3-1/TRBV3-2 NA TGTGCCAGCAGCCAAGGTTTGAGGGGTACTGAAGCTTTCTTT CASSQGLRGTEAFF
NA TRBJ2-5 TRBV11-2 NA TGTGCCAGCAGCTCCACCTGGGGCAGGGAAGAGACCCAGTACTTC CASSSTWGREETQYF
NA TRBJ2-7 TRBV29-1 NA TGCAGCGTTGGAGGGAGCTACGAGCAGTACTTC CSVGGSYEQYF
NA TRBJ1-2 TRBV6-1 NA TGTGCCAGCAGTGAACCCTCCCCCTATGGCTACACCTTC CASSEPSPYGYTF
NA TRBJ2-3 TRBV12-3/TRBV12-4 NA TGTGCCAGCAGCCCGAGAGATACGCAGTATTTT CASSPRDTQYF
TRBD2 TRBJ2-7 TRBV12-5 NA TGTGCTAGTGGTTTCCTAAGCGGGAGCTCCTACGAGCAGTACTTC CASGFLSGSSYEQYF
NA TRBJ2-3 TRBV11-2 once TGTGCCAGCAGCTTATCGATAGATACGCAGTATTTT CASSLSIDTQYF
NA TRBJ1-1 TRBV2 few TGTGCCAGCAGTTTATGGGATGGCGAAGCTTTCTTT CASSLWDGEAFF
NA TRBJ2-1 TRBV9 NA TGTGCCAGCAGCGTAGAGGCGGGCTGGGCTTCGAATGAGCAGTTCTTC CASSVEAGWASNEQFF
NA TRBJ1-1 TRBV6-2/TRBV6-3 NA TGTGCCAGCAGTTACCCGCAGGGAGGTACGGCTGAAGCTTTCTTT CASSYPQGGTAEAFF